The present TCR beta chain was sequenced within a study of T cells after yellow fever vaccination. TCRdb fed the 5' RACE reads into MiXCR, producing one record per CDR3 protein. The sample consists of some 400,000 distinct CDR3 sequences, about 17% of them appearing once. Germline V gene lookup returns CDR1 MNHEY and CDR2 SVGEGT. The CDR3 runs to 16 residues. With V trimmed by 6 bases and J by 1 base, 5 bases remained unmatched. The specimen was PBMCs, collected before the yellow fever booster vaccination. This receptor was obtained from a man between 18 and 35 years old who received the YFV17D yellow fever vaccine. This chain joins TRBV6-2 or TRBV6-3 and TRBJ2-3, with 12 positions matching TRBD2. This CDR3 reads CASSKLAGGRTDTQYF. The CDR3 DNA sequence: TGTGCCAGCAGCAAACTAGCGGGGGGCCGCACAGATACGCAGTATTTT.